The rows below give T cell receptor beta chains drawn from one sample of a study of Ad26.COV2.S vaccination and SARS-CoV-2 variants. The repertoire was sequenced with immunoSEQ multiplex PCR; TCRdb's copy has only in-frame clones and lacks some. The sample shows 350,000 to 500,000 clones, 85% to 90% of them seen only once. Sequenced material: peripheral blood, taken in a trial of Ad26.COV2.S vaccine versus placebo. Receptors originate from a person aged 18-65 years who received the Ad26.COV2.S COVID-19 vaccine or a placebo. CDR3s include the opening cysteine and the closing phenylalanine or tryptophan. A D gene is named only where the DNA matches it firmly. The size field is filled for only some rows; it gives once, few, many or a size class.

.	TRBJ2-7	TRBV6-5	.	TGTGCCAGCAGTAGCACACCGGGACACCTAATCTTC	CASSSTPGHLIF
.	TRBJ2-3	TRBV9	.	TGTGCCAGCAGCGTAGGGGGGGTGGATACGCAGTATTTT	CASSVGGVDTQYF
.	TRBJ2-1	TRBV12-3/TRBV12-4	.	TGTGCCAGCAGTTTTGTAGGACCCAATGAGCAGTTCTTC	CASSFVGPNEQFF
.	TRBJ2-7	TRBV7-2	TRBD2	TGTGCCAGCAGCCCGCGACTAGCGGGGGGCTACGAGCAGTACTTC	CASSPRLAGGYEQYF
.	TRBJ2-2	TRBV3-1/TRBV3-2	.	TGTGCCAGCAGCTTACCCGGGACCGCCGGGGGAGGGGAGCTGTTTTTT	CASSLPGTAGGGELFF
.	TRBJ2-1	TRBV2	TRBD2	TGTGCCAGCAGAGACAAAGGACTAGCGGGCAGGAATGAGCAGTTCTTC	CASRDKGLAGRNEQFF
once	TRBJ1-1	TRBV28	TRBD1	TGTGCCAGCAGTCCGCCGACAGGGGGTGAAGCTTTCTTT	CASSPPTGGEAFF
.	TRBJ2-7	TRBV5-1	TRBD1	TGCGCCAGCAGCCCGGGACAGGGTCTCTACGAGCAGTACTTC	CASSPGQGLYEQYF
.	TRBJ2-1	TRBV7-9	TRBD2	TGTGCCAGCAGCCTTAGCGGGGGGGCCAGCGATGAGCAGTTCTTC	CASSLSGGASDEQFF
.	TRBJ2-7	TRBV7-2	.	TGTGCCAGCAGAACGGGACCTAGCTCCTACGAGCAGTACTTC	CASRTGPSSYEQYF
.	TRBJ2-2	TRBV18	.	TGTGCCAGCTCACCAGACGGAAACACCGGGGAGCTGTTTTTT	CASSPDGNTGELFF
once	TRBJ1-3	TRBV4-2	.	TGTGCCAGCAGCCGGAAATTCGGCGACTCTGGAAACACCATATATTTT	CASSRKFGDSGNTIYF
.	TRBJ2-7	TRBV5-1	.	TGCGCCAGCAGCTTTGGCCGGGTGTCCTACGAGCAGTACTTC	CASSFGRVSYEQYF
.	TRBJ2-5	TRBV7-2	.	TGTGCCAGCAGCTTAGGATCTAGAGGACAAGAGACCCAGTACTTC	CASSLGSRGQETQYF
.	TRBJ1-3	TRBV14	.	TGTGCCAGCAGCGATACCGGGACACACGGAAACACCATATATTTT	CASSDTGTHGNTIYF
.	TRBJ2-7	TRBV6-1	TRBD1	TGTGCCAGCAGTGAAGGAGGGGGCGGATACGAGCAGTACTTC	CASSEGGGGYEQYF
.	TRBJ1-4	TRBV6-1	.	TGTGCCAGCAGTGAATTAGGAGGAGTAGTGGAAAAACTGTTTTTT	CASSELGGVVEKLFF
.	TRBJ2-3	TRBV7-3	.	TGTGCCAGCAGCCCGGAAATTTCAGATACGCAGTATTTT	CASSPEISDTQYF
.	TRBJ2-7	TRBV28	TRBD1	TGTGCCAGCAGCCCACTTGTCGGACAGGGCCCCTACGAGCAGTACTTC	CASSPLVGQGPYEQYF
.	TRBJ2-7	TRBV18	.	TGTGCCAGCTCCCCCGGAACAGGGACCTACGAGCAGTACTTC	CASSPGTGTYEQYF
.	TRBJ1-3	TRBV9	.	TGTGCCAGCAGCGTAGTGCCAGAGGCTGGAAACACCATATATTTT	CASSVVPEAGNTIYF
.	TRBJ2-3	TRBV5-4	TRBD1	TGTGCCAGCAGCCAGAAACCGGGACAGGGCACAGATACGCAGTATTTT	CASSQKPGQGTDTQYF
.	TRBJ1-4	TRBV6-6	TRBD1	TGTGCCAGCAGCCGGGCCCTACAGGGGAGAAAGGAAAAACTGTTTTTT	CASSRALQGRKEKLFF
few	TRBJ1-2	TRBV28	.	TGTGCCAGCAGTTTACTCTTGGGTGGAGGGTCCTACACCTTC	CASSLLLGGGSYTF
.	TRBJ2-2	TRBV4-3	.	TGCGCCAGCAGCCCTCACTCGAGGGTCGACACCGGGGAGCTGTTTTTT	CASSPHSRVDTGELFF
.	TRBJ2-5	TRBV3-1/TRBV3-2	.	TGTGCCAGCAGCTCCGCAGGGTTGAAAGAGACCCAGTACTTC	CASSSAGLKETQYF